This T cell receptor beta chain comes out of a study of neurological immune-mediated disorders (dated by TCRdb to the late 2010s). General notes on the study: Among the approximately 34 multiple sclerosis patients, approximately 30 had relapsing-remitting MS and 3 had secondary progressive MS. The cohort comprised 68 subjects: approximately 15 HAM/TSP patients, 35 or so multiple sclerosis patients and 20 healthy controls. The study compared peripheral blood TCR-beta repertoires of HTLV-I-associated myelopathy (HAM/TSP) patients, multiple sclerosis patients and healthy controls using UMI-based sequencing. Alongside PBMC samples, the set of more than 85 TCR-beta libraries contained longitudinal samples, technical triplicates, and paired CD4+ and CD8+ T-cell subsets that had been sorted.

cDNA was synthesized by template-switch 5'RACE using a primer carrying a 10-nucleotide random unique molecular identifier by which each TCR transcript was tagged. Over 170 million TCR-beta sequences, covering 15-18 subjects, were produced in each sequencing run. The RNeasy kit was used to extract total RNA. TCR-beta VDJ regions were amplified with primers for the TCR constant region and the 5'RACE anchor, using the KAPA Real-time Library Amplification kit. Sample indexes and Illumina adaptors were added in a first PCR, and a second PCR then increased library yield. After purification with Ampure beads, the TCR product of roughly 650 bp was size-selected on a 2% E-gel SizeSelection system. Before pooling, libraries had their quality checked on a Bioanalyzer, their concentration measured with Qubit, and their quantity determined with the Kapa Library Quantification kit. Libraries were sequenced paired-end 2 x 150 bp on an Illumina HiSeq 2500. To increase sequence diversity, roughly 24-32% phiX was spiked into each library pool. The original methods were these. Quality-filtered reads were processed with the UMI-based MiGEC pipeline, and over 75% of raw TCR sequences were removed by the MiGEC pipeline during error correction. VDJ genes were aligned to IMGT germline references, and clonotypes were defined by unique CDR3 amino acid sequence plus V-J genes. Clonal expansion, Shannon diversity, and CDR3 relatedness (CalcPairwiseDistances, ClusterSamples) were evaluated with VDJtools, and phylogenetic trees were built with CLCbio workbench. Using coefficient-of-variation modelling across technical triplicates, the study counted a clone as expanded if it had at least 8 unique UMIs. The raw public reads went through TCRdb reprocessing: fastp at Q25, MiXCR clone calling, in-frame beta chains kept. Identical CDR3 proteins give one entry, which carries the most common genes and DNA. In this record, the V and J calls reflect TCRdb's handling and not the investigators' own analysis. The sample has 40,000 to 60,000 distinct CDR3 sequences on record, around 3.1% of them singletons. Jointly, the top ten make up 5.9% of the sample.

Results and caveats for the whole study, not just this receptor: No clinical or MRI features were associated with the MS cluster, and the authors said that larger cohorts are needed. The highest TCR clonal expansion was observed in HAM/TSP patients, whereas the lowest was observed in MS patients, even when compared with healthy controls. Phylogenetic analysis grouped repertoires from 18 of 34 MS patients into a cluster of related CDR3 sequences, suggesting a possible repertoire-level signature. No identical CDR3 amino acid sequences were shared among expanded clones across subjects, suggesting private TCR-beta repertoires in all groups.

This clonotype was observed at least ten times. This clone's antigen is unknown. No base quality information exists; no much larger clone differs at one position. Libraries from unsorted PBMCs were made from 2 million PBMCs kept in RNAlater at -80 degrees C until RNA extraction. Multiple sclerosis patients were enrolled in a US clinical protocol under which disease progression was evaluated by magnetic resonance imaging. Peripheral blood was subjected to Ficoll-Hypaque density gradient centrifugation to isolate PBMCs, which were then cryopreserved in liquid nitrogen. Taken from the germline V gene, the CDR1 and CDR2 loops are KGHDR and SFDVKD. The CDR3 runs 16 amino acids, cysteine and phenylalanine included. Only CDR3 DNA is held: 48 bases, read in frame from base 1. At the junction V is shortened by 1 base and J by 3 bases, with 11 bases in between.

The receptor was isolated from a middle-aged man with multiple sclerosis. The chain uses TRBV24-1 and TRBJ2-2, with the D call perhaps TRBD1 or TRBD2, each one matching 5 bases. The sample comprised PBMCs. The sequenced DNA is TGTGCCACCAGTGATTTATCGGGACCGGACACCGGGGAGCTGTTTTTT. This translates into CATSDLSGPDTGELFF.